One sample yielded the 10 T cell receptor beta chains listed below, sequenced in a study of cytomegalovirus exposure and HLA in healthy donors. Amplification used 60 Vbeta primers and 13 Jbeta primers. The table came from immunoSEQ multiplex PCR; TCRdb's copy has only in-frame clones and leaves some out. This sample carries 180,000 or so clones, 75% to 80% of them seen once, and the ten largest clones take over 13%. Sequencing used PBMCs. The receptors here all came from a man between 50 and 59 years old in good health and CMV-seropositive.

V is TRBV27 and J is TRBJ2-5; 13 bases line up with TRBD2. Germline CDR1 reads MNHEY; CDR2 reads SMNVEV (reference sequence). The J segment lost 5 bases and the V segment lost 5 bases, leaving 11 bases of the junction unmatched. The CDR3 loop spans 17 amino acids. CDR3 in amino acids: CASSPFRTSGGGETQYF. The CDR3 coding sequence is TGTGCCAGCAGTCCTTTTAGGACTAGCGGGGGCGGGGAGACCCAGTACTTC.

J is TRBJ1-4 and V is TRBV7-9; D unclear. The CDR3 consists of 13 residues. Germline V gene data show CDR1 as SEHNR and CDR2 as FQNEAQ (reference sequence). Trimming took 4 bases from V and 6 from J, leaving 9 bases between them. The CDR3 nucleotides are TGTGCCAGCAGCTCGCGTACTGATGAAAAACTGTTTTTT. Translation: CASSSRTDEKLFF.

J is TRBJ2-7 and V is TRBV14; D possibly corresponds to TRBD2 (5 bases). The CDR3 has 15 amino acids. CDR1 and CDR2 from the germline V gene are SGHDN and FVKESK. Trimming took off 4 bases at V and 0 bases at J, with 13 bases between the two ends. DNA of the CDR3: TGTGCCAGCAGCCCGGGGTATCTCACCTCCTACGAGCAGTACGTC. Amino acids: CASSPGYLTSYEQYV.

CDR3 sequence (DNA): TGTGCCAGCAGTCTGACAGGGGAATCGCACGAGCAGTACTTC. Its protein is CASSLTGESHEQYF. V is TRBV27 and J is TRBJ2-7, with TRBD1 identical over 8 bases. V lost 5 bases and J lost 5; bases outside the gene matches: 8. Germline V gene data show CDR1 as MNHEY and CDR2 as SMNVEV (reference sequence). CDR3 length equals 14 residues.

The V gene is TRBV10-3, the J gene TRBJ2-2, with D maybe TRBD1 (5 bases). From germline, CDR1 is ENHRY and CDR2 SYGVKD. V lost 2 bases to trimming and J lost 6 bases, with 10 bases between them. There are 14 residues in the CDR3. CDR3: CAISEAGYAGELFF. Written as DNA, the CDR3 is TGTGCCATCAGTGAGGCAGGGTACGCCGGGGAGCTGTTTTTT.

Only one count was recorded for this clone. This chain connects TRBV6-1 to TRBJ1-3; D remains ambiguous. Trimming cost V 5 bases and J 3 bases, with 14 bases left between them. CDR1 and CDR2 (germline): MNHNS, SASEGT. The CDR3 length is 15 residues. The CDR3, as DNA: TGTGCCAGCAGTCGTCAGGATGTTATTGGAAACACCATATATTTT. It encodes CASSRQDVIGNTIYF.

The chain couples TRBV6-6 to TRBJ2-5, with TRBD1 matching 12 bases. The J call is doubtful: the DNA matches TRBJ2-7 better. The CDR3 spans 15 residues. The V gene's germline CDR1 is MNHNY and CDR2 SVGAGI (reference sequence). The DNA for the CDR3 is TGTGCCACCTTCTCCGGGACAGGGGGCATAAACGAGCAGTACTTC. Its translation: CATFSGTGGINEQYF.

The chain links TRBV10-1 to TRBJ1-1; possibly TRBD1 for D (5 bases). From germline, CDR1 is WNHNN and CDR2 SYGVQD (reference sequence). Deletions cut 7 bases from V and 4 bases from J, with 13 bases between. The CDR3 has 13 amino acids. CDR3 nucleotide sequence: TGCGCCAGCAATCAGGGTTGGACCACTGAAGCTTTCTTT. Its protein is CASNQGWTTEAFF.

The sample holds one count of this clone. The J gene is TRBJ2-2, the V gene TRBV27; D is unresolved. Germline assignment: CDR1 MNHEY and CDR2 SMNVEV (reference sequence). The CDR3 sequence is 16 residues long. V was trimmed by 0 bases and J by 7 bases, leaving 15 bases between them. The CDR3, as DNA: TGTGCCAGCAGTTTATCGGTGGCAGGCCTGATCGGGGAGCTGTTTTTT. Protein sequence: CASSLSVAGLIGELFF.

This chain links TRBV7-3 with TRBJ2-6; D remains unclear. Germline assignment: CDR1 SGHTA and CDR2 FQGTGA. V lost 0 bases, J lost 0 bases, and 9 bases lay in between. This CDR3 has 17 residues. This CDR3 reads CASSLTVLSSGANVLTF. CDR3 DNA sequence: TGTGCCAGCAGCTTAACGGTGTTGAGCTCTGGGGCCAACGTCCTGACTTTC.